These T cell receptor beta chains were read from a single sample in a study of OX40 agonist ivuxolimab in advanced cancers. Profiled with immunoSEQ multiplex PCR; TCRdb holds only in-frame clones, not every one. The sample has about 70,000 clones, 86% seen once. Specimen: CD4+ or CD8+ T cells sorted from blood, collected in a trial of the OX40 agonist ivuxolimab. These receptors all stem from an adult with an advanced solid tumor such as melanoma, head and neck, liver or kidney cancer. CDR3s include the opening cysteine and the closing phenylalanine or tryptophan. A D gene is named only where the DNA matches it firmly. Not every row has a clone size; where given, it reads once, few, many or a size class.

>NA|NA|TRBJ1-2|TRBV5-6
CASSRALGNYGYTF
TGTGCCAGCAGCCGGGCGCTGGGGAACTATGGCTACACCTTC
>NA|once|TRBJ2-1|TRBV6-5
CASSPPSRNEQFF
TGTGCCAGCAGTCCTCCCTCGAGGAATGAGCAGTTCTTC
>NA|NA|TRBJ1-2|TRBV5-6
CASSLTQGTSYGYTF
TGTGCCAGCAGCTTGACCCAGGGGACCTCCTATGGCTACACCTTC
>TRBD2|NA|TRBJ2-5|TRBV7-2
CASSLLSSGRALQETQYF
TGTGCCAGCAGCTTATTGTCTAGCGGGAGGGCATTACAGGAGACCCAGTACTTC
>TRBD1|NA|TRBJ1-5|TRBV28
CASRQTGVGQPQHF
TGTGCCAGCAGACAGACAGGGGTTGGGCAGCCCCAGCATTTT
>NA|NA|TRBJ1-5|TRBV5-3
CARSLAYGSNQPQHF
TGTGCCAGAAGCTTGGCCTACGGGAGCAATCAGCCCCAGCATTTT
>NA|NA|TRBJ1-4|TRBV2
CASSWGSEKLFF
TGTGCCAGCAGCTGGGGATCTGAAAAACTGTTTTTT
>NA|NA|TRBJ1-5|TRBV2
CASSDLGVGQPQHF
TGTGCCAGCAGTGATTTGGGGGTAGGTCAGCCCCAGCATTTT
>TRBD1|NA|TRBJ1-3|TRBV5-4
CASSLGPTGNSGNTIYF
TGTGCCAGCAGCTTGGGACCGACAGGGAACTCTGGAAACACCATATATTTT
>TRBD2|NA|TRBJ2-1|TRBV19
CASSRTSSLNEQFF
TGTGCCAGTAGTAGGACTAGCTCCCTCAATGAGCAGTTCTTC
>NA|NA|TRBJ1-5|TRBV6-5
CASSSTGPSNQPQHF
TGTGCCAGCAGCTCCACAGGGCCCAGCAATCAGCCCCAGCATTTT
>TRBD1|NA|TRBJ2-2|TRBV19
CASSRLQGAGTGELFF
TGTGCCAGTAGTAGATTGCAGGGGGCAGGCACCGGGGAGCTGTTTTTT
>NA|few|TRBJ2-7|TRBV15
CAISRDRPSYEQYF
TGTGCCATATCCCGGGACCGTCCCTCCTACGAGCAGTACTTC
>TRBD1|NA|TRBJ1-1|TRBV7-2
CASSYRQGSGEAFF
TGTGCCAGCAGCTATAGACAGGGATCGGGTGAAGCTTTCTTT
>TRBD2|NA|TRBJ2-5|TRBV10-3
CAISAGTRFQETQYF
TGTGCCATCAGCGCCGGGACTAGATTCCAAGAGACCCAGTACTTC
>TRBD2|once|TRBJ2-3|TRBV5-6
CASSLLARRTDTQYF
TGTGCCAGCAGCTTACTAGCGCGGCGCACAGATACGCAGTATTTT
>TRBD2|NA|TRBJ2-1|TRBV7-6
CASSLEGVGGSSYNEQFF
TGTGCCAGCAGCTTGGAGGGAGTGGGGGGGAGCTCCTACAATGAGCAGTTCTTC
>TRBD1|NA|TRBJ2-7|TRBV6-5
CASRAGTGGAEQYF
TGTGCCAGCAGGGCCGGGACAGGGGGCGCGGAGCAGTACTTC
>NA|once|TRBJ2-4|TRBV14
CASSQAYKNIQYF
TGTGCCAGCAGCCAAGCTTACAAAAACATTCAGTACTTC
>NA|NA|TRBJ2-3|TRBV11-3
CASSLDRDGDTQYF
TGTGCCAGCAGCTTAGACAGGGATGGAGATACGCAGTATTTT
>NA|once|TRBJ2-7|TRBV15
CATSRDQGIGEQYF
TGTGCCACCAGCAGAGATCAGGGTATAGGTGAGCAGTACTTC
>NA|NA|TRBJ2-7|TRBV5-6
CASSLRTAGEQYF
TGCGCCAGCAGCCTGCGGACAGCGGGAGAGCAGTACTTC
>TRBD2|NA|TRBJ2-3|TRBV6-1
CASKSGRADTQYF
TGTGCCAGCAAGAGCGGGAGGGCGGATACGCAGTATTTT
>NA|NA|TRBJ2-1|TRBV7-9
CASSLVVRSVNEQFF
TGTGCCAGCAGCTTAGTGGTCAGGTCCGTCAATGAGCAGTTCTTC
>TRBD1|NA|TRBJ1-1|TRBV7-9
CASSALSSGGEAFF
TGTGCCAGCAGCGCCCTATCTTCAGGGGGTGAAGCTTTCTTT
>TRBD2|NA|TRBJ2-3|TRBV29-1
CSVSSGRSADTQYF
TGCAGCGTATCAAGCGGGAGGAGTGCGGATACGCAGTATTTT
>TRBD2|NA|TRBJ2-1|TRBV29-1
CSVVGGRSNEQFF
TGCAGCGTTGTGGGGGGGAGGAGTAATGAGCAGTTCTTC
>NA|NA|TRBJ2-5|TRBV6-1
CASSGRRNGETQYF
TGTGCCAGCAGTGGACGGCGGAACGGAGAGACCCAGTACTTC
>TRBD1|NA|TRBJ1-1|TRBV28
CASSLPTGSNTEAFF
TGTGCCAGCAGTTTACCGACAGGGAGCAACACTGAAGCTTTCTTT
>NA|NA|TRBJ2-2|TRBV19
CASSILQGGTGELFF
TGTGCCAGTAGTATACTCCAAGGGGGCACCGGGGAGCTGTTTTTT
>TRBD1|few|TRBJ1-6|TRBV4-2
CASSQETGRFSPLHF
TGTGCCAGCAGCCAAGAGACAGGGAGATTTTCACCCCTCCACTTT
>NA|NA|TRBJ1-6|TRBV2
CASSEALRGSTPLHF
TGTGCCAGCAGTGAAGCGCTTCGGGGTTCGACACCCCTCCACTTT
>NA|NA|TRBJ1-4|TRBV5-4
CASSLYRTEKLFF
TGTGCCAGCAGCCTTTACAGGACCGAAAAACTGTTTTTT
>NA|NA|TRBJ1-1|TRBV5-4
CASSLAGAVNTEAFF
TGTGCCAGCAGCTTGGCCGGCGCAGTAAACACTGAAGCTTTCTTT
>NA|NA|TRBJ1-1|TRBV7-2
CASSLRGGRGGNAFF
TGTGCCAGCAGCTTAAGAGGCGGGAGGGGGGGTAACGCTTTCTTT
>NA|NA|TRBJ2-3|TRBV7-9
CASSSGRTSTDTQYF
TGTGCCAGCAGCTCGGGACGGACGAGCACAGATACGCAGTATTTT
>NA|NA|TRBJ2-3|TRBV6-5
CASRDASDTQYF
TGTGCCAGCAGGGACGCATCAGATACGCAGTATTTT
>NA|NA|TRBJ2-7|TRBV29-1
CSVATRVSYEQYF
TGCAGCGTTGCGACTAGAGTTTCCTACGAGCAGTACTTC
>TRBD1|few|TRBJ1-6|TRBV5-1
CASSPWDSNSPLHF
TGCGCCAGCAGCCCTTGGGACAGCAATTCACCCCTCCACTTT
>TRBD2|NA|TRBJ2-5|TRBV7-2
CASTIPSGQETQYF
TGTGCCAGCACTATACCTAGCGGTCAAGAGACCCAGTACTTC
>TRBD1|NA|TRBJ2-6|TRBV18
CASSHSRGSGANVLTF
TGTGCCAGCTCACACTCCAGGGGGTCGGGGGCCAACGTCCTGACTTTC
>NA|NA|TRBJ1-1|TRBV4-2
CASSQDPAGLSNTEAFF
TGTGCCAGCAGCCAAGACCCCGCAGGATTATCGAACACTGAAGCTTTCTTT
>TRBD2|NA|TRBJ2-2|TRBV28
CATTGLAGGAGELFF
TGTGCCACTACGGGACTAGCGGGAGGTGCCGGGGAGCTGTTTTTT
>NA|NA|TRBJ2-4|TRBV28
CASARGGIAKNIQYF
TGTGCCAGCGCTCGGGGCGGGATCGCCAAAAACATTCAGTACTTC
>NA|NA|TRBJ2-6|TRBV27
CASRLGHGFSGANVLTF
TGTGCCAGCCGCCTGGGACACGGATTCTCTGGGGCCAACGTCCTGACTTTC
>NA|NA|TRBJ2-7|TRBV6-1
CASTVDGGRPYEQYF
TGTGCCAGCACCGTCGACGGGGGGCGCCCCTACGAGCAGTACTTC
>NA|few|TRBJ1-1|TRBV25-1
CASSDGQRIAEAFF
TGTGCCAGCAGTGATGGCCAGAGGATAGCTGAAGCTTTCTTT
>NA|NA|TRBJ2-7|TRBV28
CASSSGPYEQYF
TGTGCCAGCAGTTCCGGACCCTACGAGCAGTACTTC
>TRBD1|NA|TRBJ2-5|TRBV4-3
CASSQALTGGKRETQYF
TGCGCCAGCAGCCAAGCACTCACAGGGGGGAAAAGAGAGACCCAGTACTTC
>NA|NA|TRBJ1-4|TRBV11-1
CASSLEGGHANEKLFF
TGTGCCAGCAGCTTAGAAGGGGGACACGCTAATGAAAAACTGTTTTTT
>NA|NA|TRBJ2-2|TRBV6-5
CASSQPPGELFF
TGTGCCAGCAGTCAGCCCCCCGGGGAGCTGTTTTTT
>TRBD2|NA|TRBJ2-1|TRBV6-5
CASSFSGAGYNEQFF
TGTGCCAGCAGTTTCTCGGGAGCGGGATACAATGAGCAGTTCTTC